Shown below are 16 T cell receptor beta chains from a single sample sequenced in a study of blood T cells in healthy people across ages. A second 7 to 11 cycle PCR used barcoded and J-beta primers. TCRdb ran MiXCR on the 5' RACE reads and lists one entry per CDR3 protein. This table has around 990,000 distinct CDR3 sequences, roughly a quarter appearing once. These data were also filed under a second study, of T cells of mothers and their children.

Input material: blood. These receptors were collected from a girl aged 2-10 years in good health.

This clonotype was found a few times. This chain joins TRBV7-9 and TRBJ2-3; no firm D call. This CDR3 comprises 16 residues. Between the trimmed V and J ends, which lost 5 bases and 4 bases, there was a span of 19 bases. CDR1 is SEHNR, CDR2 FQNEAQ, per germline (reference sequence). CDR3 coding DNA: TGTGCCAGCAGCCCGCCGAGTAGGGTCGGGTCAGATACGCAGTATTTT. Protein sequence: CASSPPSRVGSDTQYF.

The chain combines TRBV6-2 or TRBV6-3 with TRBJ1-2; D unresolved. Germline assignment: CDR1 MNHEY and CDR2 SVGEGT. The CDR3 covers 15 residues. Between the trimmed V and J ends, which lost 7 bases and 8 bases, there was a span of 23 bases. The CDR3 sequence is CASTLSEGIFRGYTF. The CDR3 bases are TGTGCCAGCACCCTTTCTGAAGGGATATTCCGCGGCTACACCTTC.

This rearrangement joins TRBV29-1 to TRBJ2-1, with D perhaps TRBD1 (6 bases). V lost 6 bases to trimming and J lost 10 bases, with 22 bases between them. The CDR3 loop spans 14 amino acids. CDR1 and CDR2 (germline): SQVTM, ANQGSEA. The CDR3 protein is CSVGDVGAVEEQFF. In DNA, the CDR3 is TGCAGCGTGGGGGATGTGGGGGCGGTTGAAGAGCAGTTCTTC.

This clonotype occurred a few times. The V and J genes are TRBV28 and TRBJ2-3; maybe TRBD2 (6 bases). CDR1 is MDHEN and CDR2 is SYDVKM in the germline V gene. This CDR3 has 14 amino acids. V was trimmed by 6 bases and J by 2 bases, leaving 12 bases between them. In DNA form, the CDR3 reads TGTGCCAGCAGCCTAGGGACTGTCACAGATACGCAGTATTTT. Translated, it gives CASSLGTVTDTQYF.

The chain employs TRBV7-6 and TRBJ2-1, with D perhaps given as TRBD1 or TRBD2 (5 bases each). V was shortened by 1 base and J by 0 bases, with 10 bases between the two germline ends. The CDR3 is 16 residues long. Per the germline V gene, CDR1 is SGHVS and CDR2 is FNYEAQ. The CDR3 loop reads CASSLDGALSYNEQFF. CDR3 DNA sequence: TGTGCCAGCAGCTTAGACGGGGCCCTCTCCTACAATGAGCAGTTCTTC.

This clonotype has more than one count but fewer than ten. This chain links TRBV4-2 with TRBJ1-4, with D possibly TRBD1 on 5 matching bases. CDR3 size: 15 residues. CDR1 is LGHNA and CDR2 is YNFKEQ in the germline V gene. Trimming stripped 4 bases from V and 5 bases from J, with 14 bases between. CDR3 in DNA: TGTGCCAGCAGCCCCCGACAGTTAGGAAATGAAAAACTGTTTTTT. Translating gives CASSPRQLGNEKLFF.

This clonotype was found a few times. The chain recombines TRBV10-2 with TRBJ2-3; 8 bases align to TRBD2. V trimming: 7 bases; J trimming: 5 bases; junction bases outside the gene matches: 8. This CDR3 contains 14 residues. Germline CDR1 is WSHSY and CDR2 is SAAADI. The CDR3 sequence is CASKKREMEDTQYF. CDR3 in DNA: TGCGCCAGCAAGAAGCGGGAGATGGAAGATACGCAGTATTTT.

CDR3 amino acids: CSALRWTTRDTQYF. The CDR3 nucleotides read TGCAGCGCCTTAAGGTGGACTACAAGGGATACGCAGTATTTT. The chain joins TRBV29-1 to TRBJ2-3; weak D call: TRBD2 (6 bases). The CDR3 sequence is 14 residues long. The germline V and J ends were trimmed by 7 bases and 6 bases, with 20 bases remaining between them. Germline assignment: CDR1 SQVTM and CDR2 ANQGSEA.

Only a few counts were recorded for this clonotype. The genes are TRBV4-1 and TRBJ2-5; TRBD2 might be the D (5 bases). With the DNA end fitting TRBJ2-1 better, the J assignment may be wrong. Germline V gene data show CDR1 as MGHRA and CDR2 as YSYEKL. This CDR3 contains 13 residues. DNA of the CDR3: TGCGCCAGCAGCCAAGCGGGGATGAATGAGCAGTTCTTC. Amino acids: CASSQAGMNEQFF.

This clonotype has just a few counts. The J gene is TRBJ2-1, the V gene TRBV28; 7 bases fit TRBD2. The CDR3 has 20 amino acids. Germline V gene lookup returns CDR1 MDHEN and CDR2 SYDVKM. The J segment lost 0 bases and the V segment lost 7 bases, leaving 21 bases of the junction unmatched. The CDR3 nucleotides are TGTGCCAGCAATCCTCCGGGACTCGCGGGTTGGACTAGCTCCTACAATGAGCAGTTCTTC. This codes for CASNPPGLAGWTSSYNEQFF.

In this sample, this clonotype turned up a few times. A junction boundary mismatches the germline segment, possibly from a read error. V is TRBV9 and J is TRBJ1-2; 8 nucleotides align to TRBD1. This CDR3 has 17 amino acids. CDR1 is SGDLS, CDR2 YYNGEE, per germline. CDR3 nucleotide sequence: TGTGCCAGCAGCGGACCCCGGAGGGACAGGCCTTTCTATGACTACACCTTC. This codes for CASSGPRRDRPFYDYTF.

The chain uses TRBV7-2 and TRBJ2-3, with D tentatively TRBD2 (5 bases). CDR3 length equals 14 residues. Germline V CDR1 and CDR2: SGHTA, FQGNSA. Trimming shortened V by 0 bases and J by 2 bases, and 6 bases separated the two germline ends. Written as DNA, the CDR3 is TGTGCCAGCAGCTTAGCAGCGGTCACAGATACGCAGTATTTT. This translates into CASSLAAVTDTQYF.

The table lists this clonotype with a few counts. V usage is TRBV4-1 and J usage is TRBJ1-5; D remains ambiguous. CDR1 is MGHRA and CDR2 is YSYEKL in the germline V gene. The CDR3 extends over 13 amino acids. Trimming stripped 2 bases from V and 5 bases from J, with 7 bases between. CDR3 DNA: TGCGCCAGCAGCCAAAAAAGGGATCAGCCCCAGCATTTT. Its translation: CASSQKRDQPQHF.

This CDR3 is CATSSDRPSYSPLHF. The CDR3 region has the DNA TGTGCCACCAGCAGTGACAGGCCCTCTTATTCACCCCTCCACTTT. The rearrangement links TRBV15 to TRBJ1-6, with a possible D match to TRBD1 (6 bases). Germline CDR1 reads LNHNV; CDR2 reads YYDKDF (reference sequence). V was clipped by 3 bases and J by 8 bases, with 14 bases between them. The CDR3 consists of 15 residues.

This clonotype was seen only a few times. This chain connects TRBV2 to TRBJ2-7; the match to TRBD2 covers 9 bases. The CDR3 spans 13 residues. Germline CDR1 and CDR2: SNHLY and FYNNEI. The trim removed 8 bases at V and 2 bases at J, leaving 4 bases unmatched. CDR3 residues: CASGTSSPYEQYF. CDR3 in DNA: TGTGCCAGCGGGACTAGCAGCCCCTACGAGCAGTACTTC.

This clonotype occurred once. This chain connects TRBV29-1 to TRBJ1-1; D is perhaps TRBD1 (5 bases). Germline CDR1 reads SQVTM; CDR2 reads ANQGSEA. This CDR3 spans 13 amino acids. Trimming left V 4 bases short and J 1 base short, with 10 bases between. The CDR3 nucleotides read TGCAGCGTTGCTGCAGGGCCGAACACTGAAGCTTTCTTT. Amino acid sequence: CSVAAGPNTEAFF.